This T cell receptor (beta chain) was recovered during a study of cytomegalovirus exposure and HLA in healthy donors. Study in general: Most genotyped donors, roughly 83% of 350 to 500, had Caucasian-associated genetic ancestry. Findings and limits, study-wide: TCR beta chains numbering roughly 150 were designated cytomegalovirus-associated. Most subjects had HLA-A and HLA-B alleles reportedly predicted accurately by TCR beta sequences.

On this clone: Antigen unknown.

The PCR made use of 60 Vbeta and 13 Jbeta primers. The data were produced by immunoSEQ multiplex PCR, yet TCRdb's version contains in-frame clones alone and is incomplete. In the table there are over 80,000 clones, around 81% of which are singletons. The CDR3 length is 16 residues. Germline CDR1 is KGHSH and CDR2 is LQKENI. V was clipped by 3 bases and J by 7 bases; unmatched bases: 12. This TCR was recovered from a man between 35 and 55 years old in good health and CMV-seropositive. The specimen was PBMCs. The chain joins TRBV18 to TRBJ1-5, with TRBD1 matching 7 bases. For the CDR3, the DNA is TGTGCCAGCTCACCCAGACAGGGCGGAATCGACCAGCCCCAGCATTTT. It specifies CASSPRQGGIDQPQHF.